The 5 T cell receptor beta chains presented below share a single source sample, sequenced in a study of blood T cell repertoires in COVID-19. Clones were read by immunoSEQ multiplex PCR, and TCRdb kept only the in-frame ones, dropping some. The sample comprises 200,000 to 250,000 clones, roughly 86% of which are singletons, and about 2.5% rests with the top ten. Sequenced: PBMCs or T cells enriched from blood (not recorded which). These receptors were taken from a woman aged 25 to 39 with acute COVID-19.

The genes are TRBV4-3 and TRBJ1-2; D is perhaps TRBD1 (5 bases). The germline gives CDR1 LGHNA, CDR2 YSLEER. V was shortened by 0 bases and J by 4 bases, with 15 bases between the two germline ends. The CDR3 covers 16 residues. CDR3 protein: CASSQEPGLYVYGYTF. The DNA of the CDR3 is TGCGCCAGCAGCCAAGAACCGGGACTGTACGTCTATGGCTACACCTTC.

This rearrangement joins TRBV2 to TRBJ2-7; 7 bases line up with TRBD1. Germline loops: CDR1 SNHLY, CDR2 FYNNEI. V gave up 6 bases and J gave up 0 bases; unmatched junction bases: 5. The CDR3 extends over 14 amino acids. The CDR3 region is CASSGTVNSYEQYF. CDR3 DNA: TGTGCCAGCAGCGGGACAGTGAACTCCTACGAGCAGTACTTC.

This chain joins TRBV18 and TRBJ1-3; 7 bases are shared with TRBD1. There are 15 residues in the CDR3. The trim removed 2 bases at V and 0 bases at J, leaving 1 base unmatched. CDR1 is KGHSH, CDR2 LQKENI, per germline. The CDR3 nucleotides are TGTGCCAGCTCACCAAGGACAGGCTCTGGAAACACCATATATTTT. This encodes CASSPRTGSGNTIYF.

The chain uses TRBV25-1 and TRBJ2-7; the D is unclear. Germline-derived CDR1 and CDR2 are MGHDK and SYGVNS. The V and J ends lost 6 bases and 4 bases respectively, with 7 bases between them. CDR3 length: 11 amino acids. For the CDR3, the DNA is TGTGCCAGCAGCCTAGTTTACGAGCAGTACTTC. Its protein product is CASSLVYEQYF.

This chain uses TRBV6-5 with TRBJ1-2; unclear D gene. This CDR3 has 10 amino acids. Germline values: CDR1 MNHEY, CDR2 SVGAGI. V was clipped by 6 bases and J by 5 bases, with 4 bases between them. CDR3 in amino acids: CASSRYGYTF. CDR3 DNA: TGTGCCAGCAGCAGGTATGGCTACACCTTC.